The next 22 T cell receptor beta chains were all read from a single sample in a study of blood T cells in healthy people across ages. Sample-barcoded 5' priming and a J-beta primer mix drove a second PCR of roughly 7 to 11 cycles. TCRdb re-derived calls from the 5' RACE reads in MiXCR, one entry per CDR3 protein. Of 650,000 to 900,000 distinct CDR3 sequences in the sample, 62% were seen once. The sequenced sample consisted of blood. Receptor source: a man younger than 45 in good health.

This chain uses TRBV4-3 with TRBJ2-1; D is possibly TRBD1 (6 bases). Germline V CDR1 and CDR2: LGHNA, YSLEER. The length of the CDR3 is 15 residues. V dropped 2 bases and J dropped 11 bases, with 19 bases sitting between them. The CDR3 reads CASSQLELVGAKQFF. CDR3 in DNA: TGCGCCAGCAGCCAACTGGAGCTAGTGGGGGCGAAGCAGTTCTTC.

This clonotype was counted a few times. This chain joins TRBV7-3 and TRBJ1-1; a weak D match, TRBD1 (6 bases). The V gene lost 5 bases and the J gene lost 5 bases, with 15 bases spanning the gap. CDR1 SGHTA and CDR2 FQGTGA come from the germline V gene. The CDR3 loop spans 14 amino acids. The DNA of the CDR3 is TGTGCCAGCAGCCGGGCAGGGGTTTGGACTGAAGCTTTCTTT. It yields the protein CASSRAGVWTEAFF.

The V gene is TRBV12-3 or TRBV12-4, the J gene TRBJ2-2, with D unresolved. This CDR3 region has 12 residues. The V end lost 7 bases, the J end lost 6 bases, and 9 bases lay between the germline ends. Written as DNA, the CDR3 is TGTGCCAGCACCCCAGACGCCGGGGAGCTGTTTTTT. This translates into CASTPDAGELFF.

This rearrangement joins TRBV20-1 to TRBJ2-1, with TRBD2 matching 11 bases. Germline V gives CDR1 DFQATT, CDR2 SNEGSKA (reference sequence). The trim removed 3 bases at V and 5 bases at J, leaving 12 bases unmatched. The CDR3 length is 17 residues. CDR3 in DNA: TGCAGTGCTAGCAACTCCTTCCTAGCGGGGGGCAACAATGAGCAGTTCTTC. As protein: CSASNSFLAGGNNEQFF.

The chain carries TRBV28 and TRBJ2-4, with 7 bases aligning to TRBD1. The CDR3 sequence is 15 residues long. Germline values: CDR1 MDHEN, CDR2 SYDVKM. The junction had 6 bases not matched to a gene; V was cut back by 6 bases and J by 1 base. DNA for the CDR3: TGTGCCAGCAGCTCTTCGACAGGGGCCAAAAACATTCAGTACTTC. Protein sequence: CASSSSTGAKNIQYF.

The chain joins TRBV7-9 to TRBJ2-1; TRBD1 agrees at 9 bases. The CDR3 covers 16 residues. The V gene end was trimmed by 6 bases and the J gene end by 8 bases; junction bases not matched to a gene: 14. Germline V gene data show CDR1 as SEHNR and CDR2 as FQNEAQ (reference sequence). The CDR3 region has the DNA TGTGCCAGCAGGCAAAACCCGGGACAGGGATCCGATGAGCAGTTCTTC. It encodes CASRQNPGQGSDEQFF.

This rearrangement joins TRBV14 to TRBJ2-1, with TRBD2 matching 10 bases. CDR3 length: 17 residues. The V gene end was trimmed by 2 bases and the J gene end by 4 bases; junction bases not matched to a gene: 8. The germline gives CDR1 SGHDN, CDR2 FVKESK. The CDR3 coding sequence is TGTGCCAGCAGCCAATGGAGAGCGGGGGGGTCGTACAATGAGCAGTTCTTC. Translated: CASSQWRAGGSYNEQFF.

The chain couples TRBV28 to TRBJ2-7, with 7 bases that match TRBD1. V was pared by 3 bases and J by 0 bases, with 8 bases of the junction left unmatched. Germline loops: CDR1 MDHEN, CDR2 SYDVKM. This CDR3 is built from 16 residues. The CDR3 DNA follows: TGTGCCAGCAGTTTCGGACAGGCGATCTTCTCCTACGAGCAGTACTTC. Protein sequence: CASSFGQAIFSYEQYF.

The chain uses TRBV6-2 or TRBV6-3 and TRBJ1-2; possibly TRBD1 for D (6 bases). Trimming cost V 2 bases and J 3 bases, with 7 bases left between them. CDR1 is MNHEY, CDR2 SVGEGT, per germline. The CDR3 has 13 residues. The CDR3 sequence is CASSYRTDYGYTF. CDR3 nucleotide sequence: TGTGCCAGCAGTTACAGGACAGACTATGGCTACACCTTC.

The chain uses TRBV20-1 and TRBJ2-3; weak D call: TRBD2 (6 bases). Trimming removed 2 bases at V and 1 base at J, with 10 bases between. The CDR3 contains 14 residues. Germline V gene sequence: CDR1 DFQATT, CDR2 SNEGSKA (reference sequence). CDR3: CSARRLEGTDTQYF. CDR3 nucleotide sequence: TGCAGTGCTAGACGACTAGAGGGCACAGATACGCAGTATTTT.

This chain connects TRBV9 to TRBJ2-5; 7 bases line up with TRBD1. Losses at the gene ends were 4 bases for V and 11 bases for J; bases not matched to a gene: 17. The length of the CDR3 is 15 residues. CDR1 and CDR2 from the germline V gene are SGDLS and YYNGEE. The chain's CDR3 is CASSTSGTDLNEQYF. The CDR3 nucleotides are TGTGCCAGCAGCACCTCCGGGACAGATCTCAATGAGCAGTACTTC.

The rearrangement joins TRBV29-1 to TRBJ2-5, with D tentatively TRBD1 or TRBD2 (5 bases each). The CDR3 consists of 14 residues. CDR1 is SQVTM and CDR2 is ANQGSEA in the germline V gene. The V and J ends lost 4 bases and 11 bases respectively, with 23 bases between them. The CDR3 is CSVGGTRNAWEQYF. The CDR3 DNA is TGCAGCGTTGGTGGGACCCGAAACGCGTGGGAGCAGTACTTC.

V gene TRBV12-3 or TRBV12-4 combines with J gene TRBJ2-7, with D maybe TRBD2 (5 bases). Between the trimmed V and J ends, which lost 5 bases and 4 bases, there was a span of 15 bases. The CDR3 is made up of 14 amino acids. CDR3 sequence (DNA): TGTGCCAGCAGTCGCCGGGATCCACTTTACGAGCAGTACTTC. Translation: CASSRRDPLYEQYF.

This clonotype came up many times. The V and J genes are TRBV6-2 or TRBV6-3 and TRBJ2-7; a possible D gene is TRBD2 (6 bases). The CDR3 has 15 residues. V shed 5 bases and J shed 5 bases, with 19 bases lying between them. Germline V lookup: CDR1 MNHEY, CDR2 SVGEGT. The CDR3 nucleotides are TGTGCCAGCAGTCAAGAATCGACTAGTAGGCACGAGCAGTACTTC. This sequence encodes CASSQESTSRHEQYF.

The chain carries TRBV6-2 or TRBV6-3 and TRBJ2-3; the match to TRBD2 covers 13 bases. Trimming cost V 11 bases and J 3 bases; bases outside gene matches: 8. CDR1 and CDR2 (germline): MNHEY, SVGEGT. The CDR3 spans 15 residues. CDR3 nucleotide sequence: TGTGCCGCAAGTCCGGGACTAGCGGGAACAGATACGCAGTATTTT. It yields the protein CAASPGLAGTDTQYF.

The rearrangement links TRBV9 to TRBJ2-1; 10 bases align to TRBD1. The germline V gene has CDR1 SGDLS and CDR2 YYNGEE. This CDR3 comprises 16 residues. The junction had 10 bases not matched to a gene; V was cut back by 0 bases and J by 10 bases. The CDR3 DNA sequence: TGTGCCAGCAGCGTAGCTTCCGGGACAGGGGCTTCGGAGCAGTTCTTC. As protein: CASSVASGTGASEQFF.

CDR3 bases: TGTGCCAGCAGATCACCCGGGACGGATATCTACGAGCAGTACTTC. Amino acids: CASRSPGTDIYEQYF. This rearrangement joins TRBV5-6 to TRBJ2-7; D is perhaps TRBD1 or TRBD2 (5 bases each). CDR3 size: 15 residues. Germline loops: CDR1 SGHDT, CDR2 YYEEEE. V was clipped by 5 bases and J by 3 bases, with 18 bases between them.

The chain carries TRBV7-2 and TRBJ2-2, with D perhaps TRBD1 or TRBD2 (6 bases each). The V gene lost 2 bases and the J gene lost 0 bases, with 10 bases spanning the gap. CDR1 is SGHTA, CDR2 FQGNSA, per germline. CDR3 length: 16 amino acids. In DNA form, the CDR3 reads TGTGCCAGCAGCTTATACGGGGGCGCGAACACCGGGGAGCTGTTTTTT. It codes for CASSLYGGANTGELFF.

CDR3 sequence reads: CASGNPNQSSYNEQFF. The CDR3 DNA reads TGTGCCAGTGGAAACCCCAACCAGAGCTCCTACAATGAGCAGTTCTTC. V usage is TRBV27 and J usage is TRBJ2-1; D is unresolved. The ends were cut back, 9 bases at V and 0 bases at J, with 18 bases in the middle. The CDR3 has 16 residues. Looked up from germline, CDR1 is MNHEY and CDR2 is SMNVEV (reference sequence).

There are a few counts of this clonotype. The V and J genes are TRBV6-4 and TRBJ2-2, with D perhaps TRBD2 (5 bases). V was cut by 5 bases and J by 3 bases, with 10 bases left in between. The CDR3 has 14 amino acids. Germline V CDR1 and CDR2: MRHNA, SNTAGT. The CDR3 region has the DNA TGTGCCAGCAGTCCGGAGGCAGACACCGGGGAGCTGTTTTTT. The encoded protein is CASSPEADTGELFF.

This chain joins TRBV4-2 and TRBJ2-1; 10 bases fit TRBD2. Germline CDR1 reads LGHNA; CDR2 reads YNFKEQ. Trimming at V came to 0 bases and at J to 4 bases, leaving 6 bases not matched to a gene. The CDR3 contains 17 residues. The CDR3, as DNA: TGTGCCAGCAGCCAAGATGGGGGGACTAGCGTTTACAATGAGCAGTTCTTC. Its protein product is CASSQDGGTSVYNEQFF.

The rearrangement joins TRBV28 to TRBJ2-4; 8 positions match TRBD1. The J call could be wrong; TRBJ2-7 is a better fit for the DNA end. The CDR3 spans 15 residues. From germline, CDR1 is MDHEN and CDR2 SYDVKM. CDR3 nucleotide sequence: TGTGCCAGCAGTTTATTTTCGGACAGGGCCTACGAGCAGTACTTC. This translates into CASSLFSDRAYEQYF.